These 17 T cell receptor beta chains share one sample of origin, sequenced in a study of cytomegalovirus exposure and HLA in healthy donors. Sequenced by immunoSEQ multiplex PCR; TCRdb stores in-frame clones only, minus some. The sample yields some 140,000 clones, around 85% seen once. The sample was PBMCs. The receptors originated from a man aged 18 to 29 in good health and CMV-seronegative.

The rearrangement links TRBV28 to TRBJ2-1, with D possibly TRBD2 on 5 matching bases. Per germline, CDR1 MDHEN and CDR2 SYDVKM. CDR3 length: 14 amino acids. V lost 4 bases, J lost 2 bases, and 9 bases lay in between. The DNA of the CDR3 is TGTGCCAGCAGTTCGCCGGGGACCTACAATGAGCAGTTCTTC. Encoded protein: CASSSPGTYNEQFF.

A single count supports this clone. The chain employs TRBV6-1 and TRBJ2-7, with 12 bases matching TRBD2. The CDR3 length is 19 residues. The germline CDR1 and CDR2 sequences are MNHNS and SASEGT. The trim removed 0 bases at V and 4 bases at J, leaving 13 bases unmatched. In nucleotides, the CDR3 is TGTGCCAGCAGTGAAGCATCAACTAGCGGGGGGCAAAGGTTATACGAGCAGTACTTC. Translation: CASSEASTSGGQRLYEQYF.

The chain is built from TRBV27 and TRBJ2-7, with D perhaps matching TRBD2 (5 bases). Germline CDR1 MNHEY, CDR2 SMNVEV (reference sequence). The CDR3 totals 13 residues. V lost 6 bases and J lost 3, with 12 bases in between. The DNA of the CDR3 is TGTGCCAGCAGCACGAGGGTAGACTACGAGCAGTACTTC. This gives the protein CASSTRVDYEQYF.

The V gene is TRBV28, the J gene TRBJ2-3, with D hard to call. V lost 5 bases and J 0 bases, leaving 12 bases between the germline ends. The germline V gene encodes CDR1 MDHEN and CDR2 SYDVKM. This CDR3 is 15 amino acids long. The CDR3 loop is CASSHPTGSTDTQYF. For the CDR3, the DNA is TGTGCCAGCAGTCATCCGACGGGTAGCACAGATACGCAGTATTTT.

The chain is built from TRBV19 and TRBJ1-5; 8 bases are a match to TRBD1. The CDR3 extends over 18 amino acids. V lost 1 base and J lost 3; bases outside the gene matches: 11. Germline values: CDR1 LNHDA, CDR2 SQIVND (reference sequence). As DNA, the CDR3 is TGTGCCAGTAGTATAGGGGAAATGGGCAGGGGGCACAATCAGCCCCAGCATTTT. This sequence encodes CASSIGEMGRGHNQPQHF.

The chain is built from TRBV7-2 and TRBJ2-1; TRBD2 matches at 14 bases. The CDR3 covers 15 residues. V dropped 3 bases and J dropped 7; count of bases not matched to a gene: 2. Germline V lookup: CDR1 SGHTA, CDR2 FQGNSA. This CDR3 reads CASSFRTSGRNEQFF. DNA for the CDR3: TGTGCCAGCAGCTTTCGGACTAGCGGGAGGAATGAGCAGTTCTTC.

The CDR3 protein is CASSLRGGRREWADTQYF. The CDR3 nucleotides read TGTGCCAGCAGTTTAAGGGGCGGGCGGCGGGAGTGGGCAGATACGCAGTATTTT. The chain has TRBV28 and TRBJ2-3, with TRBD2 matching over 7 bases. Trimming removed 2 bases from V and 4 bases from J; junction bases left unmatched: 15. CDR3 length equals 18 residues. Germline assignment: CDR1 MDHEN and CDR2 SYDVKM.

The rearrangement joins TRBV7-2 to TRBJ2-5, with 10 bases identical to TRBD1. In germline, CDR1 is SGHTA, CDR2 FQGNSA. This CDR3 region has 14 residues. Unmatched junction bases numbered 3, after V lost 3 bases and J lost 5 bases. The CDR3 spells CASSFDRGRETQYF. DNA for the CDR3: TGTGCCAGCAGCTTTGACAGGGGGCGGGAGACCCAGTACTTC.

A single count supports this clone. The V gene is TRBV7-6, the J gene TRBJ2-5, with D uncertain. Germline loops: CDR1 SGHVS, CDR2 FNYEAQ. The V end lost 4 bases, the J end lost 1 base, and 7 bases lay between the germline ends. The CDR3 extends over 13 amino acids. Here the CDR3 reads CASSSDTQETQYF. CDR3 nucleotide sequence: TGTGCCAGCAGCTCCGACACCCAAGAGACCCAGTACTTC.

In this sample, this clone turned up once. The chain uses TRBV10-3 and TRBJ2-1, with 9 bases fitting TRBD2. Germline V gene sequence: CDR1 ENHRY, CDR2 SYGVKD. J gave up 8 bases and V 3 bases, and 14 bases lay outside the gene matches. The CDR3 is made up of 17 amino acids. The chain's CDR3 is CAISDGYELAGPDEQFF. The CDR3 DNA sequence: TGTGCCATCAGTGACGGGTATGAGCTAGCGGGACCCGATGAGCAGTTCTTC.

Here the CDR3 reads CAWGPGTGVHEQYF. As DNA, the CDR3 is TGTGCCTGGGGACCCGGGACAGGGGTCCACGAGCAGTACTTC. This chain joins TRBV30 and TRBJ2-7; 10 nucleotides align to TRBD1. The CDR3 runs 14 residues. Germline CDR1 reads GTSNPN; CDR2 reads SVGIG (reference sequence). V was pared by 5 bases and J by 5 bases, with 9 bases of the junction left unmatched.

The genes are TRBV2 and TRBJ2-7; D may be TRBD1 (6 bases). The V and J ends lost 0 bases and 5 bases respectively, with 14 bases between them. CDR3 length equals 15 residues. CDR1 is SNHLY, CDR2 FYNNEI, per germline. The chain's CDR3 is CASSEALLQGDEQYF. Written as DNA, the CDR3 is TGTGCCAGCAGTGAAGCGCTGTTACAGGGAGACGAGCAGTACTTC.

The J gene is TRBJ2-7, the V gene TRBV5-6; a weak D match, TRBD2 (5 bases). The ends were cut back, 3 bases at V and 4 bases at J, with 8 bases in the middle. The V gene's germline CDR1 is SGHDT and CDR2 YYEEEE. There are 12 residues in the CDR3. In DNA, the CDR3 is TGTGCCAGCAGCTCCGGGGATTACGAGCAGTACTTC. Protein product: CASSSGDYEQYF.

This sequence joins TRBV14 and TRBJ1-2; 8 bases align to TRBD1. V gave up 4 bases and J gave up 5 bases; unmatched junction bases: 0. The length of the CDR3 is 12 residues. CDR1 is SGHDN and CDR2 is FVKESK in the germline V gene. In DNA, the CDR3 is TGTGCCAGCAGCCGACAGGGGTATGGCTACACCTTC. It encodes CASSRQGYGYTF.

This chain joins TRBV7-9 and TRBJ2-2; D might be TRBD2 (5 bases). V was clipped by 6 bases and J by 4 bases, with 6 bases between them. The CDR3 loop spans 12 amino acids. Germline values: CDR1 SEHNR, CDR2 FQNEAQ (reference sequence). CDR3 sequence reads: CASSAGTGELFF. The CDR3 DNA sequence: TGTGCCAGCAGTGCGGGCACCGGGGAGCTGTTTTTT. The complete variable domain, with remaining parts taken from reference TRBV7-9 and TRBJ2-2, reads DTGVSQNPRHKITKRGQNVTFRCDPISEHNRLYWYRQTLGQGPEFLTYFQNEAQLEKSRLLSDRFSAERPKGSFSTLEIQRTEQGDSAMYLCASSAGTGELFFGEGSRLTVL.

The rearrangement uses TRBV19 and TRBJ2-5; D unclear. Trimming took 1 base from V and 5 from J, leaving 14 bases between them. The CDR3 contains 15 residues. Germline assignment: CDR1 LNHDA and CDR2 SQIVND (reference sequence). The chain's CDR3 is CASSIGFPREETQYF. The CDR3 DNA follows: TGTGCCAGTAGTATAGGGTTTCCCCGCGAGGAGACCCAGTACTTC. The full variable domain, in which reference TRBV19 and TRBJ2-5 provide the parts outside the CDR3, is DGGITQSPKYLFRKEGQNVTLSCEQNLNHDAMYWYRQDPGQGLRLIYYSQIVNDFQKGDIAEGYSVSREKKESFPLTVTSAQKNPTAFYLCASSIGFPREETQYFGPGTRLLVL.

This chain connects TRBV5-5 to TRBJ1-1, with TRBD1 matching 8 bases. V gave up 1 base and J gave up 6 bases; unmatched junction bases: 5. The germline gives CDR1 SGHKS, CDR2 YYEKEE (reference sequence). CDR3 length: 14 amino acids. The CDR3 bases are TGTGCCAGCAGCTTGCGGGACAGGACGCCTGAAGCTTTCTTT. It is translated as CASSLRDRTPEAFF.